These 21 T cell receptor beta chains originate from one sample sequenced in a study of T cell responses to AZD1222 COVID-19 vaccine. Sequenced by immunoSEQ multiplex PCR; TCRdb stores in-frame clones only, minus some. Altogether about 120,000 clones are present, 80% to 90% being singletons, with the ten largest covering 7% to 9%. The material was peripheral blood, obtained on day 0 of AZD1222 vaccination. The source is an adult in good health.

The gene calls are TRBV18 and TRBJ1-1; the match to TRBD1 covers 7 bases. The CDR3 is made up of 14 amino acids. Germline loops: CDR1 KGHSH, CDR2 LQKENI. The V segment lost 1 base and the J segment 4 bases; nucleotides outside the gene matches: 3. DNA of the CDR3: TGTGCCAGCTCACCACTGACAGGGACCACTGAAGCTTTCTTT. Its protein is CASSPLTGTTEAFF.

The rearrangement joins TRBV5-1 to TRBJ1-6; D gene ambiguous. This CDR3 has 13 residues. Germline loops: CDR1 SGHRS, CDR2 YFSETQ. V lost 4 bases to trimming and J lost 6 bases, with 8 bases between them. The CDR3 here is CASSPQANSPLHF. The CDR3 DNA follows: TGCGCCAGCAGCCCTCAGGCTAATTCACCCCTCCACTTT. The complete variable domain, with remaining parts taken from reference TRBV5-1 and TRBJ1-6, reads KAGVTQTPRYLIKTRGQQVTLSCSPISGHRSVSWYQQTPGQGLQFLFEYFSETQRNKGNFPGRFSGRQFSNSRSEMNVSTLELGDSALYLCASSPQANSPLHFGNGTRLTVT.

V gene TRBV27 combines with J gene TRBJ1-5; 11 nucleotides match TRBD1. Germline CDR1 is MNHEY and CDR2 is SMNVEV (reference sequence). The CDR3 has 14 residues. The V and J ends lost 5 bases and 6 bases, in that order; junction bases with no gene match: 3. The CDR3 loop is CASSIGQGAQPQHF. For the CDR3, the DNA is TGTGCCAGCAGTATTGGACAGGGGGCTCAGCCCCAGCATTTT.

The CDR3 spells CASSYSRGSGYTF. The CDR3 DNA follows: TGTGCCAGCAGTTACTCCCGGGGTTCGGGCTACACCTTC. The chain uses TRBV6-5 and TRBJ1-2; D is undetermined. Trimming removed 0 bases at V and 8 bases at J, with 10 bases between. There are 13 residues in the CDR3. In germline, CDR1 is MNHEY, CDR2 SVGAGI.

Only a few counts were recorded for this clone. The CDR3 sequence is CASSPREKLFF. The CDR3 nucleotides are TGTGCCAGCAGCCCCCGGGAAAAACTGTTTTTT. The chain links TRBV11-2 to TRBJ1-4; D unclear. CDR1 is SGHAT, CDR2 FQNNGV, per germline. Between the trimmed V and J ends, which lost 5 bases and 8 bases, there was a span of 6 bases. The CDR3 has 11 residues.

This chain links TRBV6-5 with TRBJ2-7; D is ambiguous. Germline V gene data show CDR1 as MNHEY and CDR2 as SVGAGI. CDR3 size: 15 residues. The V gene lost 5 bases and the J gene lost 4 bases, with 18 bases spanning the gap. CDR3 DNA: TGTGCCAGCAGTCCGAGTCCCCCCACCCCTTACGAGCAGTACTTC. Its translation is CASSPSPPTPYEQYF.

The rearrangement joins TRBV7-9 to TRBJ2-1; 9 nucleotides line up with TRBD1. Germline lookup yields CDR1 SEHNR and CDR2 FQNEAQ (reference sequence). Germline trimming cut 5 bases from V and 3 bases from J; bases unmatched to any gene: 5. There are 15 residues in the CDR3. The CDR3 DNA sequence: TGTGCCAGCAGCCGGGGACAGGGAGACTACAATGAGCAGTTCTTC. Encoded protein: CASSRGQGDYNEQFF.

The chain recombines TRBV7-2 with TRBJ1-1; unclear D gene. The germline CDR1 and CDR2 sequences are SGHTA and FQGNSA. Trimming left V 2 bases short and J 1 base short, with 5 bases between. The CDR3 contains 13 residues. This CDR3 reads CASSLFENTEAFF. The CDR3, as DNA: TGTGCCAGCAGCTTATTTGAGAACACTGAAGCTTTCTTT.

The chain links TRBV19 to TRBJ2-7, with unresolved D. V was trimmed by 5 bases and J by 4 bases, leaving 12 bases between them. This CDR3 has 13 amino acids. CDR1 and CDR2 from the germline V gene are LNHDA and SQIVND (reference sequence). DNA for the CDR3: TGTGCCAGTAGTCCCATCCCAAATTACGAGCAGTACTTC. This codes for CASSPIPNYEQYF.

In its sample, this clone was seen a few times. The chain couples TRBV4-2 to TRBJ2-5, with 10 nucleotides matching TRBD2. The CDR3 runs to 18 residues. The ends lost 1 base at V and 4 bases at J; junction bases unmatched: 12. Germline lookup yields CDR1 LGHNA and CDR2 YNFKEQ. The CDR3 DNA reads TGTGCCAGCAGCCAAGCAGGGCTAGCGGGAGTGGCGGGAGAGACCCAGTACTTC. Translation gives CASSQAGLAGVAGETQYF.

This rearrangement joins TRBV11-2 to TRBJ2-3, with TRBD2 identical over 9 bases. The CDR3 length is 16 residues. Per the germline V gene, CDR1 is SGHAT and CDR2 is FQNNGV. V was clipped by 3 bases and J by 4 bases; unmatched bases: 8. In nucleotides, the CDR3 is TGTGCCAGCAGCTTTGGTAGCGGGAGCACCCCAGATACGCAGTATTTT. Its translation is CASSFGSGSTPDTQYF.

Ten or more counts support this clone. The chain has TRBV19 and TRBJ2-6, with a weak D call TRBD1 (5 bases). CDR1 is LNHDA, CDR2 SQIVND, per germline (reference sequence). This CDR3 region has 16 residues. Trimming shortened V by 5 bases and J by 4 bases, and 15 bases separated the two germline ends. The CDR3 protein is CASSVSGHSGANVLTF. The DNA for the CDR3 is TGTGCCAGTAGTGTCTCAGGGCATTCCGGGGCCAACGTCCTGACTTTC.

V gene TRBV27 combines with J gene TRBJ2-1, with D perhaps TRBD2 (6 bases). V dropped 3 bases and J dropped 4 bases, with 19 bases sitting between them. This CDR3 is built from 17 residues. Germline V gives CDR1 MNHEY, CDR2 SMNVEV (reference sequence). The CDR3 DNA sequence: TGTGCCAGCAGTTTCCGTCGATCCAGCGGGCTTTACAATGAGCAGTTCTTC. This translates into CASSFRRSSGLYNEQFF.

This clone was seen a few times. V usage is TRBV5-1 and J usage is TRBJ2-7, with D unclear. The germline V gene has CDR1 SGHRS and CDR2 YFSETQ. The CDR3 has 13 amino acids. V lost 3 bases and J 1 base, leaving 8 bases between the germline ends. The CDR3 nucleotides read TGCGCCAGCAGCTCTGGACCGTCCTACGAGCAGTACTTC. This codes for CASSSGPSYEQYF.

This chain uses TRBV3-1 (or the pseudogene TRBV3-2) with TRBJ1-1, with D hard to call. With 1 base removed from V and 11 bases from J, the gap between germline ends came to 11 bases. Germline V gene sequence: CDR1 LGHDT, CDR2 YNNKEL (reference sequence). CDR3 length equals 12 residues. In nucleotides, the CDR3 is TGTGCCAGCAGCCAAGTAGACACGGGCGCTTTCTTT. This sequence encodes CASSQVDTGAFF.

This clone was recorded only once. The chain employs TRBV7-8 and TRBJ2-7, with D perhaps given as TRBD1 or TRBD2 (5 bases each). V was trimmed by 5 bases and J by 0 bases, leaving 14 bases between them. The CDR3 is 15 residues long. Germline CDR1 reads SGHVS; CDR2 reads FQNEAQ. The DNA for the CDR3 is TGTGCCAGCAGCGCCCCCGGGGCCTACTCCTACGAGCAGTACTTC. Amino acid sequence: CASSAPGAYSYEQYF.

V usage is TRBV10-3 and J usage is TRBJ1-6; TRBD1 agrees at 7 bases. CDR3 size: 18 residues. Germline loops: CDR1 ENHRY, CDR2 SYGVKD. V lost 8 bases, J lost 0 bases, and 13 bases stayed unmatched. The CDR3 here is CAIGRDSKKSSYNSPLHF. CDR3 DNA sequence: TGTGCCATCGGGCGGGACAGCAAAAAGAGCTCCTATAATTCACCCCTCCACTTT.

V usage is TRBV5-4 and J usage is TRBJ1-4; 11 bases line up with TRBD1. This CDR3 spans 15 amino acids. Germline CDR1 is SGHNT and CDR2 is YYREEE (reference sequence). Unmatched junction bases numbered 6, after V lost 0 bases and J lost 11 bases. CDR3 residues: CASSLAPGQGEKLFF. CDR3 DNA sequence: TGTGCCAGCAGCTTGGCGCCGGGACAGGGGGAGAAACTGTTTTTT.

The chain carries TRBV5-1 and TRBJ1-1; D gene unclear. V lost 0 bases and J 4 bases, leaving 7 bases between the germline ends. The CDR3 consists of 13 residues. Germline CDR1 and CDR2: SGHRS and YFSETQ. CDR3 region: CASSLVVSTEAFF. CDR3 nucleotides: TGCGCCAGCAGCTTGGTAGTTTCCACTGAAGCTTTCTTT.

V usage is TRBV5-1 and J usage is TRBJ1-1; 7 nucleotides align to TRBD1. The CDR3 covers 14 residues. Germline V gene sequence: CDR1 SGHRS, CDR2 YFSETQ. V shed 4 bases, J shed 1 base, and the junction held 4 bases outside the gene matches. CDR3 coding DNA: TGCGCCAGCAGCCGCGGGACAGCGAACACTGAAGCTTTCTTT. Protein sequence: CASSRGTANTEAFF.

CDR3 sequence reads: CASSQESLRGGDEQYF. The CDR3 DNA follows: TGTGCCAGCAGCCAAGAGTCGCTCCGGGGGGGTGATGAGCAGTACTTC. The chain combines TRBV3-1 (or the pseudogene TRBV3-2) with TRBJ2-7, with 8 bases identical to TRBD2. After removal of 0 bases from V and 7 bases from J, the junction contained 11 bases not matched to a gene. This CDR3 is 16 amino acids long. Germline CDR1 is LGHDT and CDR2 is YNNKEL (reference sequence).